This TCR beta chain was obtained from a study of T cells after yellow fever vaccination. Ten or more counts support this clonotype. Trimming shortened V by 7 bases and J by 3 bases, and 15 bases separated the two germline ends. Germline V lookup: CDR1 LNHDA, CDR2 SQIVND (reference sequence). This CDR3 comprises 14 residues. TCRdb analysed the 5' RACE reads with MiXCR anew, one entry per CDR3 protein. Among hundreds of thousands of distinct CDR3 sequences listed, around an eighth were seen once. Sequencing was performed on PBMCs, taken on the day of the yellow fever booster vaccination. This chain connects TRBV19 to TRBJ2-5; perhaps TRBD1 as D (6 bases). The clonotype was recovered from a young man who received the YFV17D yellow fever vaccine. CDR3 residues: CASKEPGQKETQYF. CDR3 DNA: TGTGCCAGTAAAGAGCCCGGACAGAAAGAGACCCAGTACTTC.